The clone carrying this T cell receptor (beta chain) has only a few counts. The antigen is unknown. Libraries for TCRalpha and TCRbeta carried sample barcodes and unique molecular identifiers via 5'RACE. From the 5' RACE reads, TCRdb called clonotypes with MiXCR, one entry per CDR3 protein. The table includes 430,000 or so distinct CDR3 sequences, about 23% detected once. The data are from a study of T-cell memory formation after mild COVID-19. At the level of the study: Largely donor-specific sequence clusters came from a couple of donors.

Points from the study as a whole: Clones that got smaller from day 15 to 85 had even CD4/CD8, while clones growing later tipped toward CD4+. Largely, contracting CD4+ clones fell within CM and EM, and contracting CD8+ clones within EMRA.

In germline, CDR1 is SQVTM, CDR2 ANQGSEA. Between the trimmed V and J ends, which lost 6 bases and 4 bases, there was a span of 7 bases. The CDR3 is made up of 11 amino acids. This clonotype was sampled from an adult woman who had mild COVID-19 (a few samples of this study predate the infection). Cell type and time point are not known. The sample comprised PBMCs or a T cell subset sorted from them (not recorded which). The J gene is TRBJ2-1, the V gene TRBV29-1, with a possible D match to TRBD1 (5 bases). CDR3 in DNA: TGCAGCGTAACAGGTTACAATGAGCAGTTCTTC. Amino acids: CSVTGYNEQFF.